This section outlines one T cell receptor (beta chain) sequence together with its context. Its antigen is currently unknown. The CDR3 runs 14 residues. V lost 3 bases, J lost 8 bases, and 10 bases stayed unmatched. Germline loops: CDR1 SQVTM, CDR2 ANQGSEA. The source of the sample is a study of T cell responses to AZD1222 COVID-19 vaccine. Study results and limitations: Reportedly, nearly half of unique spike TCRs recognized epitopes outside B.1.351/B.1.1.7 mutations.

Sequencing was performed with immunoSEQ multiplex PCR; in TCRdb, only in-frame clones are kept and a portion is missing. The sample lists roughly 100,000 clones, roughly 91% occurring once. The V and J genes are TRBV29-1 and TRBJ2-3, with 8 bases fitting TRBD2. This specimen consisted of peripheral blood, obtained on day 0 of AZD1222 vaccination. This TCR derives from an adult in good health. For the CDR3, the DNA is TGCAGCGTTGATCTCCTAGCGGGTAGCGGTACGCAGTATTTT. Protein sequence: CSVDLLAGSGTQYF.